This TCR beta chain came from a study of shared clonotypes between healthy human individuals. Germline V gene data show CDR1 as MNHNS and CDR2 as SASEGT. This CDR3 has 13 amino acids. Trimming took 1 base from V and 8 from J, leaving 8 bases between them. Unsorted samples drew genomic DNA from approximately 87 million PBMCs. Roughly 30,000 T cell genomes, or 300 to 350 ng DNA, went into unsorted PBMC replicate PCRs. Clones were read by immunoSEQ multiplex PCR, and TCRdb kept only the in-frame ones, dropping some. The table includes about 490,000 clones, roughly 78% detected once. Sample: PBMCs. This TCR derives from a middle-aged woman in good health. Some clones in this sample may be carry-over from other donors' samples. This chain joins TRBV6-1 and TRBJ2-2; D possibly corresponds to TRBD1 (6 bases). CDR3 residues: CASSEVRGGELFF. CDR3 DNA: TGTGCCAGCAGTGAAGTGAGGGGGGGGGAGCTGTTTTTT.